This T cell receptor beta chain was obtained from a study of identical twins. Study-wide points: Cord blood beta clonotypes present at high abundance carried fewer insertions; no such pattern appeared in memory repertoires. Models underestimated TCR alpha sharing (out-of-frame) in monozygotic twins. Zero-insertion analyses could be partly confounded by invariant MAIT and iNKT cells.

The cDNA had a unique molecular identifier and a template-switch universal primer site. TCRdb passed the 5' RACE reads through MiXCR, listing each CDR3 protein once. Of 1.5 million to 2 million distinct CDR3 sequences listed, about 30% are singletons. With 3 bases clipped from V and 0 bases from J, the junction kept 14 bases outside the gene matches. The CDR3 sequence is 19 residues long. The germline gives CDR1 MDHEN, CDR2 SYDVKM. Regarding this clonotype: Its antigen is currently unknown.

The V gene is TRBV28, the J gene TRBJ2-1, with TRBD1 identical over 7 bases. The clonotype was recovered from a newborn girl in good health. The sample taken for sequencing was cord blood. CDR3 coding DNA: TGTGCCAGCAGTTTTCCCGGGACAGCTATTCAGAGCTCCTACAATGAGCAGTTCTTC. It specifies CASSFPGTAIQSSYNEQFF.